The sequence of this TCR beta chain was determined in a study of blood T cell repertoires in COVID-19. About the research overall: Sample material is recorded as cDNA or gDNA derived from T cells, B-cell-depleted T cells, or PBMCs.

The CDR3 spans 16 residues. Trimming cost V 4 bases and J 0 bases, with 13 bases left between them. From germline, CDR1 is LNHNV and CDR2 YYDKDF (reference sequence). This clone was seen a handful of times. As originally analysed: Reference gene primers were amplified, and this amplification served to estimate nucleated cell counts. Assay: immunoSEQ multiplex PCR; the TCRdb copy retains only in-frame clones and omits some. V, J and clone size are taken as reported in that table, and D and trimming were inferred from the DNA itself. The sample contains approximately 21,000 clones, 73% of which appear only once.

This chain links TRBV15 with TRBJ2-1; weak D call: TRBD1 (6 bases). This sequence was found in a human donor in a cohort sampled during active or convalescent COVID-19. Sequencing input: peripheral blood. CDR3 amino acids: CATSTGQSSSYNEQFF. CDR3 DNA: TGTGCCACCAGCACCGGACAGTCTAGCTCCTACAATGAGCAGTTCTTC. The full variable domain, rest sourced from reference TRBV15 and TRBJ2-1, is DAMVIQNPRYQVTQFGKPVTLSCSQTLNHNVMYWYQQKSSQAPKLLFHYYDKDFNNEADTPDNFQSRRPNTSFCFLDIRSPGLGDTAMYLCATSTGQSSSYNEQFFGPGTRLTVL.